This T cell receptor beta chain came from a study of T-cell memory formation after mild COVID-19. TCRdb independently ran MiXCR on the 5' RACE reads; one entry per CDR3 protein. This sample yields hundreds of thousands of distinct CDR3 sequences, of which around 8% are seen a single time; around a fifth belongs to the top ten. This clonotype was seen only a few times. The junction had 18 bases not matched to a gene; V was cut back by 6 bases and J by 1 base. The germline V gene has CDR1 DFQATT and CDR2 SNEGSKA (reference sequence). The CDR3 has 19 residues. The chain employs TRBV20-1 and TRBJ2-3; TRBD2 matches 11 bases. Sequenced material: PBMCs or a T cell subset sorted from them (not recorded which). This TCR was recovered from a young man who had mild COVID-19 (a few samples of this study predate the infection). Cell type and time point are not known. This CDR3 reads CSATPGLAGGTSGTDTQYF. The CDR3 nucleotides read TGCAGTGCCACCCCGGGGCTAGCGGGGGGTACCTCTGGCACAGATACGCAGTATTTT.